These 2 T cell receptor beta chains share one sample of origin, sequenced in a study of neoadjuvant anti-PD-1 for oral cavity cancer (dated by TCRdb to the early 2020s). The label giving this sample's time point can be read as: after neoadjuvant nivolumab, at surgical resection. Library preparation was by the immunoSEQ multiplex PCR assay. TCRdb holds this immuneACCESS table with in-frame rearrangements only. Some clones are missing; in checked studies, unresolved V genes explain under half, and the rest has no known cause. In all, the sample holds approximately 15,000 clones, and 40% of those were seen once. The top ten hold approximately 43% of the sample. The source material was tumor tissue, sampled after nivolumab (anti-PD-1) treatment. These receptor sequences come from a person between 40 and 79 years old with oral cavity squamous cell carcinoma.

Only a few counts were recorded for this clone. The chain employs TRBV19 and TRBJ1-5, with D uncertain. The ends were cut back, 6 bases at V and 2 bases at J, with 17 bases in the middle. CDR3 size: 16 residues. Germline V gene data show CDR1 as LNHDA and CDR2 as SQIVND (reference sequence). The CDR3 DNA reads TGTGCCAGTAGCCCCGGCTCGGGATCGGGCAATCAGCCCCAGCATTTT. Its translation: CASSPGSGSGNQPQHF.

This clone was found once. The rearrangement links TRBV6-1 to TRBJ2-2; D may be TRBD2 (6 bases). With 7 bases removed from V and 6 bases from J, the gap between germline ends came to 12 bases. Germline V lookup: CDR1 MNHNS, CDR2 SASEGT. CDR3 size: 13 residues. The CDR3 loop is CASTKTSPGELFF. In DNA form, the CDR3 reads TGTGCCAGCACCAAGACTAGTCCCGGGGAGCTGTTTTTT.